The 3 T cell receptor beta chains in this list originate from one sample, sequenced in a study of type 1 and type 2 diabetes patients. Genomic DNA was the PCR template. A primer set of 30 forward and 13 reverse primers amplified the CDR3. TCRdb reprocessed the multiplex PCR reads with MiXCR, giving one entry per CDR3 protein. This table has some 250,000 distinct CDR3 sequences, approximately 45% appearing once. The source material was peripheral blood mononuclear cells (PBMCs). The receptors shown here come from a man aged 18 to 35 with type 2 diabetes.

J is TRBJ2-7 and V is TRBV5-1, with 7 bases matching TRBD1. The length of the CDR3 is 14 residues. Trimming cost V 5 bases and J 0 bases; bases outside gene matches: 5. Germline assignment: CDR1 SGHRS and CDR2 YFSETQ. The CDR3 DNA reads as TGCGCCAGCAGGTTAGCAGGGGGCTCCTACGAGCAGTACTTC. Translation gives CASRLAGGSYEQYF.

This clonotype was seen once. At one end the junction does not follow the germline gene, possibly because of a read error. The chain links TRBV28 to TRBJ1-6, with a possible D match to TRBD1 (6 bases). The CDR3 spans 15 residues. Germline lookup yields CDR1 MDHEN and CDR2 SYDVKM. CDR3 DNA sequence: TGTGCCATCAGTGAGCAGCAGGGGACGGATTCACCCCTCCACTTT. Protein: CAISEQQGTDSPLHF.

This chain connects TRBV2 to TRBJ2-3; the match to TRBD1 covers 9 bases. The CDR3 loop spans 16 amino acids. From germline, CDR1 is SNHLY and CDR2 FYNNEI. With V trimmed by 6 bases and J by 11 bases, 18 bases remained unmatched. The CDR3 loop is CASRILTGGASDEQYF. CDR3 sequence (DNA): TGTGCCAGCAGAATACTAACAGGGGGCGCGTCTGATGAGCAGTATTTT.